What follows is one T cell receptor beta chain and its context. These data belong to a study of OX40 agonist ivuxolimab in advanced cancers. CDR1 is MDHEN, CDR2 SYDVKM, per germline. The CDR3 sequence is 14 residues long. V gave up 3 bases and J gave up 6 bases; unmatched junction bases: 3. Method: immunoSEQ multiplex PCR; TCRdb's copy keeps in-frame clones and lacks some. Among tens of thousands of clones, 75% to 90% were seen once, and the ten largest hold 15% to 20%. The receptor comes from an adult with an advanced solid tumor such as melanoma, head and neck, liver or kidney cancer. The sample was CD4+ or CD8+ T cells sorted from blood, taken in a trial of the OX40 agonist ivuxolimab. J is TRBJ2-2 and V is TRBV28; 8 bases fit TRBD1. CDR3 region: CASSFSGGAGELFF. CDR3 nucleotide sequence: TGTGCCAGCAGTTTCTCAGGGGGCGCCGGGGAGCTGTTTTTT.